These 23 T cell receptor beta chains originate from one sample sequenced in a study of cytomegalovirus exposure and HLA in healthy donors. The PCR contained 60 Vbeta and 13 Jbeta primers. Assay used: immunoSEQ multiplex PCR; TCRdb lists only in-frame clones, some missing. The repertoire holds about 150,000 clones, with over 70% as singletons. Input material: PBMCs. The receptors originated from a man aged 30-40 years in good health and CMV-seronegative.

The genes are TRBV10-2 and TRBJ1-6; tentatively, D is TRBD1 (6 bases). Per germline, CDR1 WSHSY and CDR2 SAAADI. V was trimmed by 6 bases and J by 0 bases, leaving 6 bases between them. The CDR3 sequence is 14 residues long. CDR3 nucleotides: TGCGCCAGCAGGGACAGCTCCTATAATTCACCCCTCCACTTT. This encodes CASRDSSYNSPLHF.

The chain is built from TRBV28 and TRBJ1-6; D gene ambiguous. The germline gives CDR1 MDHEN, CDR2 SYDVKM. Trimming cost V 3 bases and J 13 bases, with 19 bases left between them. This CDR3 has 15 amino acids. CDR3 sequence reads: CASSLGEGTGSPLHF. CDR3 DNA: TGTGCCAGCAGTTTGGGTGAGGGCACCGGAAGCCCCCTCCACTTT.

The CDR3 DNA follows: TGTGCCAGCAGCTTTCCGGATTCACCCCTCCACTTT. Residues: CASSFPDSPLHF. The chain joins TRBV6-1 to TRBJ1-6; D is unresolved. Germline V gene lookup returns CDR1 MNHNS and CDR2 SASEGT. The CDR3 loop spans 12 amino acids. The V and J ends lost 6 bases and 8 bases respectively, with 8 bases between them.

This clone has just a few counts. This chain links TRBV6-4 with TRBJ2-1, with 10 bases lining up with TRBD2. The germline gives CDR1 MRHNA, CDR2 SNTAGT. The CDR3 contains 16 residues. Trimming at V came to 0 bases and at J to 6 bases, leaving 5 bases not matched to a gene. The CDR3 DNA follows: TGTGCCAGCAGTGACTCCCTAGCGGGGGACCTCAATGAGCAGTTCTTC. It translates to CASSDSLAGDLNEQFF.

V gene TRBV19 combines with J gene TRBJ2-1, with 7 nucleotides matching TRBD1. CDR1 and CDR2 (germline): LNHDA, SQIVND (reference sequence). CDR3 length: 15 residues. V shed 5 bases and J 9 bases; nucleotides not matched to a gene: 13. CDR3 DNA: TGTGCCAGTAGTTTACGAGGGGGCCGCTCGGTTGAGCAGTTCTTC. It specifies CASSLRGGRSVEQFF.

The rearrangement joins TRBV9 to TRBJ2-2; 9 nucleotides agree with TRBD2. The CDR3 is 16 residues long. Germline V gives CDR1 SGDLS, CDR2 YYNGEE. Unmatched junction bases numbered 4, after V lost 4 bases and J lost 0 bases. Here the CDR3 reads CASSPSGATNTGELFF. In DNA form, the CDR3 reads TGTGCCAGCAGCCCTAGCGGGGCAACGAACACCGGGGAGCTGTTTTTT.

V and J are TRBV19 and TRBJ1-1, with D possibly TRBD1 on 6 matching bases. Germline-derived CDR1 and CDR2 are LNHDA and SQIVND (reference sequence). V was trimmed by 2 bases and J by 5 bases, leaving 15 bases between them. CDR3 length: 15 amino acids. The CDR3 is CASSILQGGWTEAFF. The CDR3 DNA is TGTGCCAGTAGTATATTACAGGGTGGGTGGACTGAAGCTTTCTTT.

V and J are TRBV7-9 and TRBJ1-5; no firm D call. Trimming removed 1 base from V and 2 bases from J, with 12 bases in between. Germline V gives CDR1 SEHNR, CDR2 FQNEAQ (reference sequence). The CDR3 extends over 16 amino acids. CDR3 bases: TGTGCCAGCAGCTTAGTGTCCTGGAGAGGCAATCAGCCCCAGCATTTT. Translating gives CASSLVSWRGNQPQHF.

The chain recombines TRBV28 with TRBJ1-3; TRBD1 matches 8 bases. In germline, CDR1 is MDHEN, CDR2 SYDVKM. The ends lost 5 bases at V and 4 bases at J; junction bases unmatched: 7. The CDR3 loop spans 15 amino acids. CDR3 residues: CASSPTTGAGNTIYF. The CDR3 DNA reads as TGTGCCAGCAGTCCCACGACAGGGGCCGGAAACACCATATATTTT. Based on the CDR3 plus reference TRBV28 and TRBJ1-3, the full variable domain is DVKVTQSSRYLVKRTGEKVFLECVQDMDHENMFWYRQDPGLGLRLIYFSYDVKMKEKGDIPEGYSVSREKKERFSLILESASTNQTSMYLCASSPTTGAGNTIYFGEGSWLTVV.

The chain has TRBV7-8 and TRBJ2-7; no clear D. The CDR3 totals 13 residues. Germline V gene lookup returns CDR1 SGHVS and CDR2 FQNEAQ. Trimming took off 4 bases at V and 3 bases at J, with 10 bases between the two ends. CDR3: CASSSRVRYEQYF. The CDR3 DNA sequence: TGTGCCAGCAGCTCTCGGGTCCGCTACGAGCAGTACTTC.

The chain employs TRBV25-1 and TRBJ1-1; 7 nucleotides match TRBD1. V was pared by 4 bases and J by 1 base, with 0 bases of the junction left unmatched. Germline V gene lookup returns CDR1 MGHDK and CDR2 SYGVNS. CDR3 size: 13 residues. CDR3 protein: CASSAGGNTEAFF. CDR3 sequence (DNA): TGTGCCAGCAGTGCAGGGGGGAACACTGAAGCTTTCTTT.

The genes are TRBV10-3 and TRBJ1-5, with no clear D. Germline-derived CDR1 and CDR2 are ENHRY and SYGVKD. Trimming took off 10 bases at V and 0 bases at J, with 19 bases between the two ends. The CDR3 has 16 amino acids. The CDR3, as DNA: TGTGCCACCTCCGCAGGTTCTCCGGATAGCAATCAGCCCCAGCATTTT. Its translation is CATSAGSPDSNQPQHF.

This clone was recorded only once. The chain links TRBV28 to TRBJ2-5; 12 bases are shared with TRBD2. V dropped 4 bases and J dropped 1; count of bases not matched to a gene: 4. CDR1 and CDR2 from the germline V gene are MDHEN and SYDVKM. This CDR3 contains 16 residues. The DNA for the CDR3 is TGTGCCAGCAGTTCGCCTAGCGGGGGGGTCCAAGAGACCCAGTACTTC. Translation gives CASSSPSGGVQETQYF.

The CDR3 protein is CASSLRSSGGRSYEQYF. CDR3 coding DNA: TGTGCCAGCAGCTTGAGGTCTAGCGGGGGTCGATCCTACGAGCAGTACTTC. V and J are TRBV5-6 and TRBJ2-7, with 10 bases aligning to TRBD2. CDR3 size: 17 residues. V gave up 1 base and J gave up 1 base; unmatched junction bases: 8. Germline V gene data show CDR1 as SGHDT and CDR2 as YYEEEE.

The gene calls are TRBV6-5 and TRBJ1-1; 11 bases map to TRBD1. The CDR3 runs 13 residues. Losses at the gene ends were 6 bases for V and 11 bases for J; bases not matched to a gene: 8. From germline, CDR1 is MNHEY and CDR2 SVGAGI. In DNA form, the CDR3 reads TGTGCCAGCAGCCCGGACAGGGGGCCTTGGGCTTTCTTT. Its translation: CASSPDRGPWAFF.

This chain joins TRBV25-1 and TRBJ1-6; TRBD1 aligns across 9 bases. This CDR3 contains 15 residues. With 5 bases clipped from V and 6 bases from J, the junction kept 5 bases outside the gene matches. The germline V gene encodes CDR1 MGHDK and CDR2 SYGVNS. The CDR3 here is CASSHAGQGNSPLHF. DNA for the CDR3: TGTGCCAGCAGTCACGCGGGACAGGGTAATTCACCCCTCCACTTT.

This clone was picked up a small number of times. The J gene is TRBJ2-7, the V gene TRBV19; TRBD1 matches 8 bases. V was pared by 4 bases and J by 5 bases, with 7 bases of the junction left unmatched. The CDR3 sequence is 14 residues long. Germline V gene lookup returns CDR1 LNHDA and CDR2 SQIVND (reference sequence). This CDR3 is CASSKTGVEHEQYF. The CDR3 DNA reads TGTGCCAGTAGTAAGACAGGGGTCGAGCACGAGCAGTACTTC.

A few counts support this clone. The genes are TRBV7-6 and TRBJ2-3; D is undetermined. CDR1 and CDR2 from the germline V gene are SGHVS and FNYEAQ. The CDR3 has 19 amino acids. V dropped 1 base and J dropped 4 bases, with 24 bases sitting between them. The DNA for the CDR3 is TGTGCCAGCAGCTTAGTGGGTGTGTCTAGTACCTGGGTTCCAGATACGCAGTATTTT. Amino acid sequence: CASSLVGVSSTWVPDTQYF. The full variable domain, with the rest looked up from reference TRBV7-6 and TRBJ2-3, is GAGVSQSPRYKVTKRGQDVALRCDPISGHVSLYWYRQALGQGPEFLTYFNYEAQQDKSGLPNDRFSAERPEGSISTLTIQRTEQRDSAMYRCASSLVGVSSTWVPDTQYFGPGTRLTVL.

The rearrangement links TRBV6-1 to TRBJ1-5, with 11 bases identical to TRBD1. V trimming: 3 bases; J trimming: 7 bases; junction bases outside the gene matches: 5. The germline V gene encodes CDR1 MNHNS and CDR2 SASEGT. The CDR3 runs to 15 residues. This CDR3 reads CASSEDRGRGQPQHF. The CDR3 DNA reads as TGTGCCAGCAGTGAGGACAGGGGGCGAGGGCAGCCCCAGCATTTT.

The chain links TRBV5-6 to TRBJ1-1; maybe TRBD1 (5 bases). V was pared by 4 bases and J by 3 bases, with 13 bases between. The CDR3 is 14 residues long. The V gene's germline CDR1 is SGHDT and CDR2 YYEEEE. The CDR3 region has the DNA TGTGCCAGCAGCGCGCAGGGTATACACACTGAAGCTTTCTTT. It is translated as CASSAQGIHTEAFF.

The genes are TRBV6-1 and TRBJ2-7; the D gene is possibly TRBD2 (6 bases). The CDR3 extends over 15 amino acids. V was cut by 2 bases and J by 0 bases, with 11 bases left in between. Germline CDR1 MNHNS, CDR2 SASEGT. The CDR3, as DNA: TGTGCCAGCAGTGAATATCGGGGGACCTCCTACGAGCAGTACTTC. It yields the protein CASSEYRGTSYEQYF.

The DNA for the CDR3 is TGTGCCAGCAGCTTGGACGGTAGCGAAGCTTTCTTT. The encoded protein is CASSLDGSEAFF. J is TRBJ1-1 and V is TRBV5-5, with no clear D. The CDR3 length is 12 residues. Germline CDR1 is SGHKS and CDR2 is YYEKEE (reference sequence). V shed 0 bases and J shed 8 bases, with 8 bases lying between them.

The chain couples TRBV6-5 to TRBJ2-1; possible D gene TRBD2, 6 bases. Between the trimmed V and J ends, which lost 5 bases and 0 bases, there was a span of 11 bases. Germline loops: CDR1 MNHEY, CDR2 SVGAGI. The CDR3 is 15 residues long. Written as DNA, the CDR3 is TGTGCCAGCAGTCCCTCGGGGGACTCCTACAATGAGCAGTTCTTC. It translates to CASSPSGDSYNEQFF.